The 23 T cell receptor beta chains given below trace back to one sample, sequenced in a study of cytotoxic CD8 clonotypes in ibrutinib-treated CLL. The protocol was immunoSEQ multiplex PCR, while the TCRdb copy is restricted to in-frame clones and leaves out a portion. The sample carries under 45,000 clones, 55% to 80% recorded once. The sample was PBMCs, taken at disease progression, from a patient treated with ibrutinib. All receptors derive from a human donor with chronic lymphocytic leukemia.

The V gene is TRBV7-9, the J gene TRBJ1-2; D might be TRBD1 (5 bases). V lost 8 bases to trimming and J lost 3 bases, with 16 bases between them. The CDR3 spans 14 residues. CDR1 and CDR2 from the germline V gene are SEHNR and FQNEAQ (reference sequence). The CDR3 is CASGYLGVDYGYTF. CDR3 nucleotide sequence: TGTGCCAGCGGATATCTGGGGGTCGACTATGGCTACACCTTC.

The chain is built from TRBV28 and TRBJ2-3; D not resolved. The CDR3 length is 15 residues. Deletions cut 8 bases from V and 2 bases from J, with 17 bases between. CDR1 and CDR2 from the germline V gene are MDHEN and SYDVKM. The DNA of the CDR3 is TGTGCCAGCCGACCGTACGTGGCACTCACAGATACGCAGTATTTT. Translation gives CASRPYVALTDTQYF.

This chain joins TRBV28 and TRBJ2-7; TRBD1 matches 8 bases. V lost 8 bases to trimming and J lost 2 bases; unmatched junction nucleotides: 11. The CDR3 totals 15 residues. Germline-derived CDR1 and CDR2 are MDHEN and SYDVKM. CDR3 nucleotide sequence: TGTGCCAGCGGCCGCAGGGCAGGGGGCCCCTACGAGCAGTACTTC. This gives the protein CASGRRAGGPYEQYF. Full variable domain (remainder filled in from reference TRBV28 and TRBJ2-7): DVKVTQSSRYLVKRTGEKVFLECVQDMDHENMFWYRQDPGLGLRLIYFSYDVKMKEKGDIPEGYSVSREKKERFSLILESASTNQTSMYLCASGRRAGGPYEQYFGPGTRLTVT.

This clone came up once. The chain combines TRBV5-1 with TRBJ2-1; 9 bases agree with TRBD2. The germline gives CDR1 SGHRS, CDR2 YFSETQ. The CDR3 runs to 17 residues. The CDR3 here is CATQPATGSGSGNEQFF. The DNA of the CDR3 is TGCGCAACCCAGCCCGCCACGGGTAGCGGGAGCGGAAATGAGCAGTTCTTC.

J is TRBJ2-7 and V is TRBV7-8, with 10 bases aligning to TRBD1. With 2 bases clipped from V and 7 bases from J, the junction kept 5 bases outside the gene matches. CDR1 and CDR2 from the germline V gene are SGHVS and FQNEAQ. The CDR3 covers 14 residues. The CDR3 sequence: CASSLLGGQGEQYF. DNA of the CDR3: TGTGCCAGCAGCTTATTGGGGGGACAGGGGGAGCAGTACTTC. Drawing the rest from reference TRBV7-8 and TRBJ2-7, the complete variable domain is GAGVSQSPRYKVAKRGQDVALRCDPISGHVSLFWYQQALGQGPEFLTYFQNEAQLDKSGLPSDRFFAERPEGSVSTLKIQRTQQEDSAVYLCASSLLGGQGEQYFGPGTRLTVT.

This chain's CDR3 is CSAGTGRTQYF. CDR3 in DNA: TGCAGTGCTGGGACAGGGAGGACCCAGTACTTC. The chain links TRBV20-1 to TRBJ2-5, with 9 bases identical to TRBD1. Germline values: CDR1 DFQATT, CDR2 SNEGSKA (reference sequence). This CDR3 contains 11 residues. V dropped 5 bases and J dropped 7; count of bases not matched to a gene: 2.

This clone appeared a few times. This chain links TRBV19 with TRBJ2-1, with 9 nucleotides matching TRBD2. The ends lost 1 base at V and 4 bases at J; junction bases unmatched: 2. The CDR3 has 15 amino acids. Per the germline V gene, CDR1 is LNHDA and CDR2 is SQIVND (reference sequence). The CDR3 DNA is TGTGCCAGTAGTATAGGGACTAGCGCGTACAATGAGCAGTTCTTC. This sequence encodes CASSIGTSAYNEQFF.

The V and J genes are TRBV9 and TRBJ1-2, with D possibly TRBD1 on 5 matching bases. Between the trimmed V and J ends, which lost 0 bases and 4 bases, there was a span of 16 bases. The CDR3 spans 16 residues. Looked up from germline, CDR1 is SGDLS and CDR2 is YYNGEE. The CDR3 region is CASSVVQGDPGYGYTF. The CDR3 nucleotides read TGTGCCAGCAGCGTAGTCCAGGGTGACCCAGGCTATGGCTACACCTTC.

The chain recombines TRBV14 with TRBJ2-1; TRBD2 matches at 12 bases. Germline V gene data show CDR1 as SGHDN and CDR2 as FVKESK. The length of the CDR3 is 18 residues. V dropped 4 bases and J dropped 1; count of bases not matched to a gene: 8. The CDR3 DNA follows: TGTGCCAGCAGCCCATTCGGGCTAGCGGGAGGGTCCTACAATGAGCAGTTCTTC. Translating gives CASSPFGLAGGSYNEQFF. The full variable domain, its missing parts supplied by reference TRBV14 and TRBJ2-1, is EAGVTQFPSHSVIEKGQTVTLRCDPISGHDNLYWYRRVMGKEIKFLLHFVKESKQDESGMPNNRFLAERTGGTYSTLKVQPAELEDSGVYFCASSPFGLAGGSYNEQFFGPGTRLTVL.

The chain uses TRBV27 and TRBJ1-2, with TRBD1 as a possible D gene (6 bases). Germline CDR1 and CDR2: MNHEY and SMNVEV (reference sequence). V lost 7 bases and J lost 5, with 11 bases in between. CDR3 length equals 12 residues. CDR3 amino acids: CASTGGGYGYTF. The CDR3 region has the DNA TGTGCCAGCACCGGAGGGGGATATGGCTACACCTTC.

The V call is TRBV7-9, the J call TRBJ2-5, with 10 bases aligning to TRBD1. The CDR3 consists of 15 residues. Trimming cost V 2 bases and J 5 bases; bases outside gene matches: 5. Per the germline V gene, CDR1 is SEHNR and CDR2 is FQNEAQ (reference sequence). The CDR3 loop reads CASSLTGQGIETQYF. The DNA of the CDR3 is TGTGCCAGCAGCTTAACGGGACAGGGGATCGAGACCCAGTACTTC. The complete variable domain, with remaining parts taken from reference TRBV7-9 and TRBJ2-5, reads DTGVSQNPRHKITKRGQNVTFRCDPISEHNRLYWYRQTLGQGPEFLTYFQNEAQLEKSRLLSDRFSAERPKGSFSTLEIQRTEQGDSAMYLCASSLTGQGIETQYFGPGTRLLVL.

This chain connects TRBV5-6 to TRBJ2-3, with TRBD2 matching 10 bases. The CDR3 sequence is 17 residues long. The V and J ends lost 4 bases and 0 bases, in that order; junction bases with no gene match: 8. Germline values: CDR1 SGHDT, CDR2 YYEEEE. For the CDR3, the DNA is TGTGCCAGCAGCATGGACCTACTAGCGGGGAGCACAGATACGCAGTATTTT. Translated, it gives CASSMDLLAGSTDTQYF.

The chain combines TRBV7-2 with TRBJ2-7; no reliable D call. V was pared by 2 bases and J by 6 bases, with 17 bases between. CDR3 length: 15 amino acids. The germline V gene has CDR1 SGHTA and CDR2 FQGNSA. The CDR3 spells CASSLKIPPFSEQYF. The CDR3 DNA reads as TGTGCCAGCAGCTTAAAAATCCCCCCTTTCTCCGAGCAGTACTTC.

V and J are TRBV2 and TRBJ2-1; TRBD1 matches at 8 bases. V lost 4 bases, J lost 0 bases, and 2 bases stayed unmatched. The CDR3 spans 15 residues. Germline-derived CDR1 and CDR2 are SNHLY and FYNNEI. In DNA, the CDR3 is TGTGCCAGCAGTGGACAGGGGAGCTCCTACAATGAGCAGTTCTTC. Translating it yields CASSGQGSSYNEQFF. The variable domain in full, completed from reference TRBV2 and TRBJ2-1, reads EPEVTQTPSHQVTQMGQEVILRCVPISNHLYFYWYRQILGQKVEFLVSFYNNEISEKSEIFDDQFSVERPDGSNFTLKIRSTKLEDSAMYFCASSGQGSSYNEQFFGPGTRLTVL.

The V and J genes are TRBV5-1 and TRBJ2-3, with TRBD2 matching 10 bases. V was pared by 4 bases and J by 1 base, with 6 bases of the junction left unmatched. Germline lookup yields CDR1 SGHRS and CDR2 YFSETQ. The CDR3 runs 16 residues. CDR3 region: CASSPGGTSGTDTQYF. The CDR3 DNA sequence: TGCGCCAGCAGCCCGGGTGGGACTAGCGGCACAGATACGCAGTATTTT.

The V and J genes are TRBV18 and TRBJ2-1; 10 bases line up with TRBD2. This CDR3 has 15 amino acids. Germline CDR1 is KGHSH and CDR2 is LQKENI. V lost 6 bases, J lost 5 bases, and 7 bases stayed unmatched. In DNA form, the CDR3 reads TGTGCCAGCTCCCAGCGGGAGGGGGGGGACAATGAGCAGTTCTTC. Amino acid sequence: CASSQREGGDNEQFF.

The rearrangement links TRBV28 to TRBJ2-1, with a tentative D call TRBD2 (6 bases). The germline V gene has CDR1 MDHEN and CDR2 SYDVKM. CDR3 length: 16 amino acids. V lost 5 bases and J lost 10, with 24 bases in between. The CDR3 here is CASSPDWGVAQVEQFF. CDR3 in DNA: TGTGCCAGCAGTCCGGACTGGGGGGTTGCACAAGTGGAGCAGTTCTTC.

The V gene is TRBV30, the J gene TRBJ2-1; D is uncertain. Trimming removed 5 bases from V and 4 bases from J, with 6 bases in between. The CDR3 length is 11 residues. Germline V gives CDR1 GTSNPN, CDR2 SVGIG (reference sequence). CDR3 in DNA: TGTGCCTGGGCGAGATACAATGAGCAGTTCTTC. The encoded protein is CAWARYNEQFF.

This chain uses TRBV7-3 with TRBJ2-7, with D possibly TRBD2 on 6 matching bases. V lost 2 bases and J lost 2, with 10 bases in between. This CDR3 is 14 amino acids long. The V gene's germline CDR1 is SGHTA and CDR2 FQGTGA. The CDR3 DNA is TGTGCCAGCAGCTTAGCGGGACCCCCCTACGAGCAGTACTTC. This translates into CASSLAGPPYEQYF. Supplemented by reference TRBV7-3 and TRBJ2-7, the full variable domain reads GAGVSQTPSNKVTEKGKYVELRCDPISGHTALYWYRQSLGQGPEFLIYFQGTGAADDSGLPNDRFFAVRPEGSVSTLKIQRTERGDSAVYLCASSLAGPPYEQYFGPGTRLTVT.

The V gene is TRBV7-3, the J gene TRBJ1-2, with D perhaps matching TRBD1 (5 bases). This CDR3 comprises 14 residues. From germline, CDR1 is SGHTA and CDR2 FQGTGA. With 1 base removed from V and 2 bases from J, the gap between germline ends came to 8 bases. Here the CDR3 DNA reads TGTGCCAGCAGCTTAATGGGGCAGAACTATGGCTACACCTTC. Translation gives CASSLMGQNYGYTF. The full variable domain, with the rest looked up from reference TRBV7-3 and TRBJ1-2, is GAGVSQTPSNKVTEKGKYVELRCDPISGHTALYWYRQSLGQGPEFLIYFQGTGAADDSGLPNDRFFAVRPEGSVSTLKIQRTERGDSAVYLCASSLMGQNYGYTFGSGTRLTVV.

This clone was counted a few times. V is TRBV9 and J is TRBJ2-7; possible D gene TRBD2, 5 bases. This CDR3 region has 16 residues. Germline CDR1 is SGDLS and CDR2 is YYNGEE. The V gene lost 3 bases and the J gene lost 7 bases, with 23 bases spanning the gap. CDR3 residues: CASSASPAGVLGEQYF. The CDR3 nucleotides read TGTGCCAGCAGCGCATCACCCGCCGGGGTTTTGGGGGAGCAGTACTTC.

The gene calls are TRBV7-3 and TRBJ2-3, with TRBD2 identical over 8 bases. V trimming: 3 bases; J trimming: 4 bases; junction bases outside the gene matches: 6. Germline CDR1 is SGHTA and CDR2 is FQGTGA. The CDR3 loop spans 15 amino acids. Here the CDR3 DNA reads TGTGCCAGCAGCTTCGGACTAGCTCGCTCAGATACGCAGTATTTT. This translates into CASSFGLARSDTQYF.

This clone was counted only a few times. The CDR3 ends on some other residue instead of the conserved phenylalanine or tryptophan, so this is likely a read error. The DNA is left out, because the CDR3 cannot be placed on it with certainty; the CDR3 is given as TCRdb lists it. This chain connects TRBV2 to TRBJ1-2; the D call TRBD1 from the table was never checked on the DNA. Germline CDR1 is SNHLY and CDR2 is FYNNEI. Ends included, the CDR3 has 12 residues. CDR3 in amino acids: CASSEGGREKML.